Listed here are 28 T cell receptor beta chains from one sample, sequenced in a study of blood T cell repertoires in COVID-19. Using immunoSEQ multiplex PCR, the repertoire was profiled, and TCRdb retains in-frame clones only, with some absent. The table includes about 110,000 clones, around 89% detected once. Sequencing used peripheral blood. These receptors originate from a woman in her 50s with acute or convalescent COVID-19.

The rearrangement uses TRBV28 and TRBJ1-2, with D tentatively TRBD1 (6 bases). Looked up from germline, CDR1 is MDHEN and CDR2 is SYDVKM. The CDR3 length is 15 residues. Trimming shortened V by 8 bases and J by 6 bases, and 22 bases separated the two germline ends. For the CDR3, the DNA is TGTGCCAGCGGAAGTTTGGGAAGGGGGGGCAATGGCTACACCTTC. Amino acid sequence: CASGSLGRGGNGYTF.

The rearrangement links TRBV30 to TRBJ1-4; no clear D gene. Germline V gene data show CDR1 as GTSNPN and CDR2 as SVGIG (reference sequence). V gave up 4 bases and J gave up 3 bases, with 12 bases separating them. The CDR3 runs 14 residues. CDR3 coding DNA: TGTGCCTGGACGAAAAGCATTTCTAATGAAAAACTGTTTTTT. Protein product: CAWTKSISNEKLFF.

This clone has only a few counts. This chain uses TRBV28 with TRBJ2-2; 9 bases fit TRBD2. Germline-derived CDR1 and CDR2 are MDHEN and SYDVKM. The trim removed 4 bases at V and 6 bases at J, leaving 6 bases unmatched. CDR3 size: 15 residues. DNA for the CDR3: TGTGCCAGCAGTTCCTCTAGCGGGAAGGCCGGGGAGCTGTTTTTT. Translation: CASSSSSGKAGELFF.

This chain links TRBV2 with TRBJ2-7; TRBD2 matches at 9 bases. CDR1 and CDR2 (germline): SNHLY, FYNNEI. The CDR3 covers 14 residues. V was pared by 6 bases and J by 0 bases, with 3 bases of the junction left unmatched. CDR3 in DNA: TGTGCCAGCAGGCAGCGGGAGGCCTCCTACGAGCAGTACTTC. Translation gives CASRQREASYEQYF.

The V gene is TRBV5-1, the J gene TRBJ2-1; D remains unclear. The CDR3 loop spans 14 amino acids. Germline values: CDR1 SGHRS, CDR2 YFSETQ. V lost 0 bases, J lost 8 bases, and 12 bases lay in between. The CDR3 DNA follows: TGCGCCAGCAGCTTGGGTCGACCCGCGGATGAGCAGTTCTTC. As protein: CASSLGRPADEQFF.

This sequence joins TRBV18 and TRBJ2-5, with D possibly being TRBD2 (5 bases). The CDR3 is 13 amino acids. The germline gives CDR1 KGHSH, CDR2 LQKENI. The V end lost 6 bases, the J end lost 4 bases, and 12 bases lay between the germline ends. Written as DNA, the CDR3 is TGTGCCAGCTCCTTCGGGATGGGAGAGACCCAGTACTTC. Residues: CASSFGMGETQYF.

The chain uses TRBV19 and TRBJ2-4, with D perhaps matching TRBD1 (6 bases). V shed 3 bases and J shed 2 bases, with 11 bases lying between them. The CDR3 runs to 15 residues. From germline, CDR1 is LNHDA and CDR2 SQIVND (reference sequence). The CDR3 DNA is TGTGCCAGTAGTATGATCGACAGGACCAAAAACATTCAGTACTTC. Its translation is CASSMIDRTKNIQYF.

This clone was detected a few times. The chain has TRBV19 and TRBJ2-2; 7 bases are shared with TRBD2. V lost 11 bases, J lost 3 bases, and 15 bases stayed unmatched. The CDR3 consists of 16 residues. Germline V CDR1 and CDR2: LNHDA, SQIVND (reference sequence). In DNA, the CDR3 is TGTGCCTCTAGTATCGGAGCGGGAAGGGACACCGGGGAGCTGTTTTTT. Its translation: CASSIGAGRDTGELFF.

The chain couples TRBV28 to TRBJ2-1, with TRBD2 identical over 11 bases. Germline CDR1 and CDR2: MDHEN and SYDVKM. CDR3 size: 16 residues. V shed 5 bases, J shed 2 bases, and the junction held 5 bases outside the gene matches. The CDR3 sequence is CASSGISGRAYNEQFF. DNA for the CDR3: TGTGCCAGCAGTGGTATTAGCGGGAGGGCCTACAATGAGCAGTTCTTC.

The chain carries TRBV7-2 and TRBJ2-3, with 7 bases matching TRBD2. Germline V gene sequence: CDR1 SGHTA, CDR2 FQGNSA. CDR3 length: 15 residues. The J segment lost 3 bases and the V segment lost 1 base, leaving 4 bases of the junction unmatched. The CDR3, as DNA: TGTGCCAGCAGCTTAGATGGTAGCGGGACAGATACGCAGTATTTT. Translating gives CASSLDGSGTDTQYF.

This chain uses TRBV20-1 with TRBJ1-1; maybe TRBD1 (5 bases). The CDR3 totals 12 residues. CDR1 DFQATT and CDR2 SNEGSKA come from the germline V gene (reference sequence). Trimming shortened V by 3 bases and J by 4 bases, and 9 bases separated the two germline ends. CDR3 bases: TGCAGTGCTAGTAGACAGCTCACTGAAGCTTTCTTT. This sequence encodes CSASRQLTEAFF.

This chain uses TRBV6-5 with TRBJ1-2; D gene unclear. CDR3 size: 13 residues. The V and J ends lost 8 bases and 1 base respectively, with 11 bases between them. CDR1 MNHEY and CDR2 SVGAGI come from the germline V gene. CDR3 sequence reads: CASSLEVNYGYTF. In DNA form, the CDR3 reads TGTGCCAGCTCACTCGAGGTTAACTATGGCTACACCTTC.

CDR3 loop: CASSFSVSSYNEQFF. The DNA for the CDR3 is TGTGCCAGCAGCTTTAGCGTAAGCTCCTACAATGAGCAGTTCTTC. This chain connects TRBV3-1 (or the pseudogene TRBV3-2) to TRBJ2-1; TRBD2 is a possible D gene (5 bases). CDR3 length: 15 residues. CDR1 LGHDT and CDR2 YNNKEL come from the germline V gene (reference sequence). Between the trimmed V and J ends, which lost 5 bases and 0 bases, there was a span of 11 bases.

The chain joins TRBV10-3 to TRBJ2-7; maybe TRBD2 (5 bases). Germline V gives CDR1 ENHRY, CDR2 SYGVKD. Trimming stripped 6 bases from V and 0 bases from J, with 12 bases between. The CDR3 is 14 amino acids. The CDR3 coding sequence is TGTGCCATCAGAATTACTACTAGCTCCTACGAGCAGTACTTC. Translation gives CAIRITTSSYEQYF.

The rearrangement joins TRBV11-2 to TRBJ2-7; TRBD2 matches 8 bases. The length of the CDR3 is 13 residues. Germline-derived CDR1 and CDR2 are SGHAT and FQNNGV. The V segment lost 5 bases and the J segment 5 bases; nucleotides outside the gene matches: 5. The CDR3 here is CASSDRTSNEQYF. The CDR3 DNA sequence: TGTGCCAGCAGCGACCGGACTAGCAACGAGCAGTACTTC. Complete variable domain (other parts from reference TRBV11-2 and TRBJ2-7): EAGVAQSPRYKIIEKRQSVAFWCNPISGHATLYWYQQILGQGPKLLIQFQNNGVVDDSQLPKDRFSAERLKGVDSTLKIQPAKLEDSAVYLCASSDRTSNEQYFGPGTRLTVT.

CDR3 residues: CASSVSGYEQYF. The CDR3 DNA reads TGCGCCAGCAGTGTCAGCGGCTACGAGCAGTACTTC. This chain joins TRBV10-2 and TRBJ2-7; a weak D match, TRBD2 (5 bases). Deletions cut 4 bases from V and 3 bases from J, with 7 bases between. Germline V gene sequence: CDR1 WSHSY, CDR2 SAAADI. The CDR3 covers 12 residues.

V gene TRBV24-1 combines with J gene TRBJ2-5, with 14 bases fitting TRBD2. The CDR3 spans 18 residues. Germline values: CDR1 KGHDR, CDR2 SFDVKD. V trimming: 2 bases; J trimming: 4 bases; junction bases outside the gene matches: 8. The CDR3 bases are TGTGCCACCAGTGATTCGGGACTAGCGGGAGTGGGGGGAGAGACCCAGTACTTC. It specifies CATSDSGLAGVGGETQYF.

The chain joins TRBV27 to TRBJ1-6; TRBD1 agrees at 9 bases. J was trimmed by 10 bases and V by 5 bases; bases with no gene match: 9. Germline CDR1 and CDR2: MNHEY and SMNVEV (reference sequence). The CDR3 has 15 residues. CDR3 coding DNA: TGTGCCAGCAGTAGAAGGACAGGGGCCGGATCACCCCTCCACTTT. Its translation: CASSRRTGAGSPLHF.

The chain carries TRBV9 and TRBJ2-5; TRBD1 matches 7 bases. The V and J ends lost 3 bases and 2 bases, in that order; junction bases with no gene match: 4. The germline CDR1 and CDR2 sequences are SGDLS and YYNGEE. The CDR3 has 14 amino acids. Written as DNA, the CDR3 is TGTGCCAGCAGCGCGGGACAGAATCAAGAGACCCAGTACTTC. Protein sequence: CASSAGQNQETQYF.

V gene TRBV7-2 combines with J gene TRBJ2-1; 9 bases are a match to TRBD2. Germline CDR1 is SGHTA and CDR2 is FQGNSA. J lost 4 bases, V lost 5 bases, and 3 bases had no gene match. This CDR3 comprises 14 residues. The CDR3 protein is CASSKTSGYNEQFF. The CDR3 nucleotides are TGTGCCAGCAGCAAGACTAGCGGATACAATGAGCAGTTCTTC. Full variable domain (missing parts from reference TRBV7-2 and TRBJ2-1): GAGVSQSPSNKVTEKGKDVELRCDPISGHTALYWYRQSLGQGLEFLIYFQGNSAPDKSGLPSDRFSAERTGGSVSTLTIQRTQQEDSAVYLCASSKTSGYNEQFFGPGTRLTVL.

The chain employs TRBV5-4 and TRBJ2-7; TRBD2 agrees at 10 bases. The CDR3 is 16 amino acids. Germline CDR1 and CDR2: SGHNT and YYREEE (reference sequence). Trimming cost V 4 bases and J 2 bases; bases outside gene matches: 9. DNA for the CDR3: TGTGCCAGCAGCCAAGGACTAGCGGAGAAAACCTACGAGCAGTACTTC. As protein: CASSQGLAEKTYEQYF. Based on the CDR3 plus reference TRBV5-4 and TRBJ2-7, the full variable domain is ETGVTQSPTHLIKTRGQQVTLRCSSQSGHNTVSWYQQALGQGPQFIFQYYREEENGRGNFPPRFSGLQFPNYSSELNVNALELDDSALYLCASSQGLAEKTYEQYFGPGTRLTVT.

This clone was recorded once. The V gene is TRBV2, the J gene TRBJ2-2; TRBD2 might be the D (5 bases). The CDR3 is 15 residues long. The germline V and J ends were trimmed by 2 bases and 0 bases, with 7 bases remaining between them. Germline V gene data show CDR1 as SNHLY and CDR2 as FYNNEI. CDR3 sequence reads: CASSELGANTGELFF. CDR3 coding DNA: TGTGCCAGCAGTGAACTCGGGGCGAACACCGGGGAGCTGTTTTTT.

This clone was recorded only once. This sequence joins TRBV5-8 and TRBJ2-5; D might be TRBD1 (6 bases). The CDR3 has 14 amino acids. Germline loops: CDR1 SGHTS, CDR2 YDEGEE. V was trimmed by 4 bases and J by 5 bases, leaving 15 bases between them. The CDR3 region is CASSRLNREETQYF. The CDR3 bases are TGTGCCAGCAGCCGATTGAACAGGGAGGAGACCCAGTACTTC.

This clone was counted a single time. The V and J genes are TRBV19 and TRBJ1-1; 8 nucleotides agree with TRBD1. Germline CDR1 LNHDA, CDR2 SQIVND (reference sequence). The CDR3 runs 13 residues. V dropped 5 bases and J dropped 5; count of bases not matched to a gene: 4. In nucleotides, the CDR3 is TGTGCCAGTAGTCTGACAGGGGCTACTGAAGCTTTCTTT. It is translated as CASSLTGATEAFF.

The rearrangement uses TRBV29-1 and TRBJ1-2; 7 bases are a match to TRBD1. The V gene end was trimmed by 5 bases and the J gene end by 3 bases; junction bases not matched to a gene: 6. CDR1 and CDR2 from the germline V gene are SQVTM and ANQGSEA. The CDR3 totals 13 residues. The CDR3 region has the DNA TGCAGCGTTCACAACAGGGGTTACTATGGCTACACCTTC. This sequence encodes CSVHNRGYYGYTF.

The chain employs TRBV5-4 and TRBJ2-1; 10 nucleotides align to TRBD2. Germline assignment: CDR1 SGHNT and CDR2 YYREEE (reference sequence). With V trimmed by 1 base and J by 10 bases, 8 bases remained unmatched. The length of the CDR3 is 15 residues. This CDR3 is CASSLPASGSEEQFF. CDR3 coding DNA: TGTGCCAGCAGCTTGCCGGCTAGCGGGAGTGAGGAGCAGTTCTTC. Using reference TRBV5-4 and TRBJ2-1 for the parts outside the CDR3, the full variable domain is ETGVTQSPTHLIKTRGQQVTLRCSSQSGHNTVSWYQQALGQGPQFIFQYYREEENGRGNFPPRFSGLQFPNYSSELNVNALELDDSALYLCASSLPASGSEEQFFGPGTRLTVL.

This sequence joins TRBV6-5 and TRBJ1-2; weak D call: TRBD1 (6 bases). Trimming pared 10 bases from V and 4 bases from J, leaving 19 bases between. The V gene's germline CDR1 is MNHEY and CDR2 SVGAGI. This CDR3 contains 14 residues. The CDR3, as DNA: TGTGCCACCACCCCAGGGGCCAACCCCTATGGCTACACCTTC. It yields the protein CATTPGANPYGYTF.

The rearrangement uses TRBV28 and TRBJ1-1; possibly TRBD1 for D (6 bases). The CDR3 is made up of 15 amino acids. Germline CDR1 and CDR2: MDHEN and SYDVKM. The V gene lost 6 bases and the J gene lost 4 bases, with 18 bases spanning the gap. CDR3 DNA: TGTGCCAGCAGGAAACAGGGCTCGTCCAGCACTGAAGCTTTCTTT. It encodes CASRKQGSSSTEAFF.